This T cell receptor (beta chain) is drawn from a study of blood T cell repertoires in COVID-19. Across the whole study: T cells, B-cell-depleted T cells, or PBMCs supplied cDNA or gDNA.

Profiled with immunoSEQ multiplex PCR; TCRdb holds only in-frame clones, not every one. The table lists hundreds of thousands of clones, 85% to 90% of them singletons. This clone came up once. The Seattle patients, enrolled during active infection, were followed longitudinally. This TCR was sampled from a woman aged 70 to 79 with COVID-19, enrolled during active disease. The sequencing input was peripheral blood.

CDR3 loop: CASTGRLLSGRYEQYF. CDR3 sequence (DNA): TGTGCCAGCACCGGGCGCTTGCTTTCCGGGAGGTACGAGCAGTACTTC. This chain links TRBV19 with TRBJ2-7; 7 bases line up with TRBD2. The CDR3 covers 16 residues. The germline V gene has CDR1 LNHDA and CDR2 SQIVND (reference sequence). The V gene end was trimmed by 9 bases and the J gene end by 4 bases; junction bases not matched to a gene: 18.